This passage covers 30 T cell receptor beta chains from one sample sequenced in a study of T cell repertoires in cytomegalovirus infection. Their cognate antigens are unknown. In TCRdb, the reads were re-called with MiXCR into one record per CDR3 protein. The sample yields hundreds of thousands of distinct CDR3 sequences, about 30% seen once. The material was cultured PBMCs, obtained from culture after CMV antigen stimulation. The receptor source for this set is a human donor in good health (CMV status not recorded). Some clones in this sample may be carry-over from other donors' samples.

This clonotype came up a few times. The chain combines TRBV25-1 with TRBJ2-5, with D unresolved. The V and J ends lost 0 bases and 5 bases respectively, with 13 bases between them. Germline CDR1 reads MGHDK; CDR2 reads SYGVNS. The CDR3 runs 15 residues. CDR3 protein: CASSEYPLGLETQYF. CDR3 DNA sequence: TGTGCCAGCAGTGAATACCCTCTTGGGTTGGAGACCCAGTACTTC.

The chain is built from TRBV6-1 and TRBJ1-1; D is perhaps TRBD1 (6 bases). Per germline, CDR1 MNHNS and CDR2 SASEGT. The V gene lost 6 bases and the J gene lost 1 base, with 12 bases spanning the gap. This CDR3 region has 14 residues. CDR3 in DNA: TGTGCCAGCAGAAAAGGACAGACGAACACTGAAGCTTTCTTT. As protein: CASRKGQTNTEAFF.

The chain carries TRBV7-2 and TRBJ2-7; the D gene is possibly TRBD2 (6 bases). The V gene lost 6 bases and the J gene lost 6 bases, with 24 bases spanning the gap. Germline loops: CDR1 SGHTA, CDR2 FQGNSA. This CDR3 is 16 amino acids long. The CDR3 bases are TGTGCCAGCAGTAGCGCCCGCGGGGAAGCCGGCGCCGAGCAGTACTTC. It translates to CASSSARGEAGAEQYF.

This chain joins TRBV5-4 and TRBJ1-4; 8 bases are a match to TRBD1. Germline V gives CDR1 SGHNT, CDR2 YYREEE (reference sequence). Germline trimming cut 4 bases from V and 3 bases from J; bases unmatched to any gene: 5. The CDR3 is 15 residues long. The CDR3 loop reads CASSADRGANEKLFF. CDR3 DNA: TGTGCCAGCAGCGCAGACAGGGGCGCTAATGAAAAACTGTTTTTT.

This clonotype was observed a few times. The rearrangement uses TRBV12-3 or TRBV12-4 and TRBJ2-1, with 7 bases lining up with TRBD2. This CDR3 comprises 15 residues. V was pared by 5 bases and J by 9 bases, with 13 bases of the junction left unmatched. The CDR3 bases are TGTGCCAGCAGTCCCCATCCGGCGGGGGAGGGTGAGCAGTTCTTC. Translating it yields CASSPHPAGEGEQFF.

The chain has TRBV4-1 and TRBJ1-1; TRBD1 aligns across 9 bases. The CDR3 extends over 14 amino acids. Germline CDR1 and CDR2: MGHRA and YSYEKL. V shed 1 base, J shed 4 bases, and the junction held 1 base outside the gene matches. CDR3 residues: CASSQGTGATEAFF. As DNA, the CDR3 is TGCGCCAGCAGCCAAGGGACAGGGGCCACTGAAGCTTTCTTT.

The sample holds a few counts of this clonotype. The V and J genes are TRBV23-1 and TRBJ1-1; no reliable D call. TRBV23-1 is identified as an open reading frame with a role that is uncertain. Deletions cut 3 bases from V and 3 bases from J, with 11 bases between. The CDR3 extends over 14 amino acids. CDR3 bases: TGCGCCAGCAGTCAGGCGGGCTTGGACACTGAAGCTTTCTTT. Its translation is CASSQAGLDTEAFF.

This clonotype was detected only a few times. In DNA, the CDR3 is TGTGCCAGTAAAACTCGAGGAGCGGGGGGCACAAATGAGCAGTTCTTC. Translation gives CASKTRGAGGTNEQFF. The gene calls are TRBV6-5 and TRBJ2-1, with 9 positions matching TRBD2. Germline V gene data show CDR1 as MNHEY and CDR2 as SVGAGI. The trim removed 9 bases at V and 7 bases at J, leaving 16 bases unmatched. CDR3 size: 16 residues.

This clonotype was found a few times. The V call is TRBV28, the J call TRBJ1-5; the D is unclear. Germline loops: CDR1 MDHEN, CDR2 SYDVKM. V shed 6 bases and J shed 0 bases, with 18 bases lying between them. CDR3 length equals 17 residues. The DNA for the CDR3 is TGTGCCAGCAGCTCTTCGGACGGAACTTATAGCAATCAGCCCCAGCATTTT. Its translation: CASSSSDGTYSNQPQHF.

This chain joins TRBV20-1 and TRBJ1-3; no clear D. The germline V gene has CDR1 DFQATT and CDR2 SNEGSKA (reference sequence). V lost 5 bases and J lost 1, with 6 bases in between. This CDR3 has 12 amino acids. CDR3 residues: CSASASGNTIYF. Written as DNA, the CDR3 is TGCAGTGCTTCGGCATCTGGAAACACCATATATTTT.

The V and J genes are TRBV7-8 and TRBJ2-3; D ambiguous. Germline CDR1 is SGHVS and CDR2 is FQNEAQ. CDR3 length: 14 amino acids. Deletions cut 4 bases from V and 6 bases from J, with 14 bases between. Here the CDR3 reads CASSSIRLFDTQYF. CDR3 sequence (DNA): TGTGCCAGCAGCTCGATACGACTCTTCGATACGCAGTATTTT.

This clonotype was counted between two and nine times. This chain connects TRBV7-6 to TRBJ2-5, with 7 positions matching TRBD2. The CDR3 has 15 amino acids. Germline V gives CDR1 SGHVS, CDR2 FNYEAQ. The V and J ends lost 5 bases and 3 bases, in that order; junction bases with no gene match: 9. CDR3 sequence: CASSPNLAVKETQYF. DNA of the CDR3: TGTGCCAGCAGCCCTAACCTAGCGGTCAAAGAGACCCAGTACTTC.

This clonotype occurred a few times. The chain employs TRBV4-1 and TRBJ2-3; 8 bases map to TRBD2. V gave up 0 bases and J gave up 3 bases; unmatched junction bases: 11. This CDR3 contains 18 residues. Germline CDR1 reads MGHRA; CDR2 reads YSYEKL. The CDR3 region has the DNA TGCGCCAGCAGCCAAGACCCCTACCCGGGGGGGCTGACAGATACGCAGTATTTT. It translates to CASSQDPYPGGLTDTQYF.

This chain connects TRBV20-1 to TRBJ1-2; no definite D call. The CDR3 totals 15 residues. Germline loops: CDR1 DFQATT, CDR2 SNEGSKA (reference sequence). The germline V and J ends were trimmed by 5 bases and 4 bases, with 20 bases remaining between them. CDR3 sequence: CSAPLAKPLSYGYTF. For the CDR3, the DNA is TGCAGTGCTCCGCTCGCCAAGCCTTTATCCTATGGCTACACCTTC.

This clonotype occurred a few times. The V gene is TRBV11-2, the J gene TRBJ2-3; possibly TRBD2 for D (6 bases). CDR1 and CDR2 from the germline V gene are SGHAT and FQNNGV. The V gene lost 5 bases and the J gene lost 2 bases, with 17 bases spanning the gap. The CDR3 is 16 residues long. The CDR3 here is CASSPRWGVYTDTQYF. CDR3 DNA: TGTGCCAGCAGCCCCCGGTGGGGGGTATACACAGATACGCAGTATTTT.

V usage is TRBV12-3 or TRBV12-4 and J usage is TRBJ1-2, with D unclear. The CDR3 totals 12 residues. V gave up 6 bases and J gave up 8 bases, with 13 bases separating them. The DNA for the CDR3 is TGTGCCAGCAGGTCTGCCCGGAGGGGCTACACCTTC. Residues: CASRSARRGYTF.

The chain links TRBV7-9 to TRBJ1-1, with 7 bases matching TRBD1. The germline gives CDR1 SEHNR, CDR2 FQNEAQ (reference sequence). This CDR3 spans 16 amino acids. After removal of 8 bases from V and 7 bases from J, the junction contained 19 bases not matched to a gene. The CDR3 is CASHKWKGAEVIEAFF. The CDR3 DNA reads TGTGCCAGCCATAAGTGGAAGGGGGCGGAGGTGATTGAAGCTTTCTTT.

The rearrangement links TRBV12-5 to TRBJ1-6; tentatively, D is TRBD1 (5 bases). Germline CDR1 LGHNT, CDR2 FRNRAP. The length of the CDR3 is 19 residues. Trimming left V 0 bases short and J 2 bases short, with 17 bases between. CDR3 amino acids: CASGLVPDPWGPYNSPLHF. The CDR3 nucleotides are TGTGCTAGTGGTTTGGTACCGGACCCCTGGGGCCCCTATAATTCACCCCTCCACTTT. The full variable domain, in which reference TRBV12-5 and TRBJ1-6 provide the parts outside the CDR3, is DARVTQTPRHKVTEMGQEVTMRCQPILGHNTVFWYRQTMMQGLELLAYFRNRAPLDDSGMPKDRFSAEMPDATLATLKIQPSEPRDSAVYFCASGLVPDPWGPYNSPLHFGNGTRLTVT.

The rearrangement uses TRBV7-2 and TRBJ2-1; tentatively, D is TRBD1 or TRBD2 (5 bases each). This CDR3 has 13 amino acids. The V gene's germline CDR1 is SGHTA and CDR2 FQGNSA. The V end was cut by 0 bases, the J end by 9 bases, with 9 bases between. CDR3 residues: CASSLARGGEQFF. The CDR3 DNA follows: TGTGCCAGCAGCTTAGCGAGGGGTGGTGAGCAGTTCTTC.

V gene TRBV7-8 combines with J gene TRBJ2-5, with a tentative D call TRBD2 (6 bases). Per the germline V gene, CDR1 is SGHVS and CDR2 is FQNEAQ. This CDR3 contains 15 residues. Trimming pared 6 bases from V and 1 base from J, leaving 15 bases between. CDR3 coding DNA: TGTGCCAGCAGGGGACTTTATGGGGGCCAAGAGACCCAGTACTTC. Translation gives CASRGLYGGQETQYF.

The chain employs TRBV9 and TRBJ1-6; 7 bases agree with TRBD1. Trimming took 4 bases from V and 0 from J; bases not matched to a gene: 13. Per germline, CDR1 SGDLS and CDR2 YYNGEE. The CDR3 is 19 amino acids. The CDR3 DNA reads TGTGCCAGCAGCCCCTCCGGCAACAGGGGACGCTCCTATAATTCACCCCTCCACTTT. This encodes CASSPSGNRGRSYNSPLHF.

The chain recombines TRBV28 with TRBJ2-7; D is possibly TRBD2 (5 bases). This CDR3 region has 16 residues. The germline CDR1 and CDR2 sequences are MDHEN and SYDVKM. Trimming removed 5 bases from V and 5 bases from J, with 22 bases in between. The CDR3 spells CASSLSSGWGLDEQYF. For the CDR3, the DNA is TGTGCCAGCAGTCTATCCAGCGGATGGGGTCTCGACGAGCAGTACTTC.

This clonotype was counted between two and nine times. This chain joins TRBV12-3 or TRBV12-4 and TRBJ2-3; D perhaps matches TRBD1 (5 bases). Trimming shortened V by 0 bases and J by 10 bases, and 5 bases separated the two germline ends. The CDR3 sequence is 11 residues long. CDR3 protein: CASSLAGPQYF. CDR3 DNA: TGTGCCAGCAGTTTAGCGGGGCCGCAGTATTTT.

Only a few counts were recorded for this clonotype. The rearrangement uses TRBV6-5 and TRBJ2-1; TRBD2 matches 12 bases. This CDR3 region has 15 residues. Germline V gene lookup returns CDR1 MNHEY and CDR2 SVGAGI. After removal of 5 bases from V and 8 bases from J, the junction contained 7 bases not matched to a gene. This chain's CDR3 is CASSQTSGSWDEQFF. In DNA, the CDR3 is TGTGCCAGCAGTCAGACTAGCGGGAGTTGGGATGAGCAGTTCTTC.

This clonotype was seen only a few times. The chain combines TRBV12-5 with TRBJ2-7, with D hard to call. The CDR3 is 12 amino acids. V was shortened by 6 bases and J by 6 bases, with 12 bases between the two germline ends. The germline CDR1 and CDR2 sequences are LGHNT and FRNRAP. CDR3 nucleotide sequence: TGTGCTAGTGGGAAGGAGCTCCTCGAGCAGTACTTC. Its translation: CASGKELLEQYF.

This clonotype was picked up a small number of times. V gene TRBV12-3 or TRBV12-4 combines with J gene TRBJ2-3, with TRBD2 identical over 9 bases. The CDR3 is 17 residues long. V was pared by 3 bases and J by 2 bases, with 9 bases of the junction left unmatched. The CDR3 here is CASSLDGAGGPTDTQYF. The CDR3 bases are TGTGCCAGCAGTTTGGACGGGGCGGGAGGGCCCACAGATACGCAGTATTTT.

This clonotype came up many times. The chain recombines TRBV7-9 with TRBJ2-1; D possibly corresponds to TRBD2 (6 bases). Germline CDR1 reads SEHNR; CDR2 reads FQNEAQ (reference sequence). V was cut by 7 bases and J by 2 bases, with 15 bases left in between. This CDR3 contains 15 residues. The CDR3 sequence: CASTPSGTAYNEQFF. For the CDR3, the DNA is TGTGCCAGCACCCCTAGTGGGACTGCCTACAATGAGCAGTTCTTC.

Only a few counts were recorded for this clonotype. The chain is built from TRBV6-1 and TRBJ2-1; 10 nucleotides match TRBD2. The CDR3 extends over 15 amino acids. V was pared by 10 bases and J by 2 bases, with 8 bases of the junction left unmatched. Per germline, CDR1 MNHNS and CDR2 SASEGT. CDR3 DNA: TGTGCCACCTCTAGCGGGGGCCTCCCCTACAATGAGCAGTTCTTC. Translated: CATSSGGLPYNEQFF.

The table lists this clonotype with a few counts. The chain links TRBV6-1 to TRBJ2-7, with 10 nucleotides matching TRBD1. The V gene end was trimmed by 5 bases and the J gene end by 2 bases; junction bases not matched to a gene: 6. CDR3 length: 15 residues. Germline V lookup: CDR1 MNHNS, CDR2 SASEGT. The CDR3 spells CASSTRTGGTYEQYF. CDR3 nucleotides: TGTGCCAGCAGTACCAGGACAGGGGGAACCTACGAGCAGTACTTC.

This clonotype was detected only a few times. This rearrangement joins TRBV2 to TRBJ2-3, with TRBD2 identical over 10 bases. Germline CDR1 reads SNHLY; CDR2 reads FYNNEI. There are 15 residues in the CDR3. Losses at the gene ends were 5 bases for V and 2 bases for J; bases not matched to a gene: 4. The CDR3 loop is CASSLLAGFTDTQYF. In DNA form, the CDR3 reads TGTGCCAGCAGTTTACTAGCGGGATTCACAGATACGCAGTATTTT. Variable domain in full (rest from reference TRBV2 and TRBJ2-3): EPEVTQTPSHQVTQMGQEVILRCVPISNHLYFYWYRQILGQKVEFLVSFYNNEISEKSEIFDDQFSVERPDGSNFTLKIRSTKLEDSAMYFCASSLLAGFTDTQYFGPGTRLTVL.